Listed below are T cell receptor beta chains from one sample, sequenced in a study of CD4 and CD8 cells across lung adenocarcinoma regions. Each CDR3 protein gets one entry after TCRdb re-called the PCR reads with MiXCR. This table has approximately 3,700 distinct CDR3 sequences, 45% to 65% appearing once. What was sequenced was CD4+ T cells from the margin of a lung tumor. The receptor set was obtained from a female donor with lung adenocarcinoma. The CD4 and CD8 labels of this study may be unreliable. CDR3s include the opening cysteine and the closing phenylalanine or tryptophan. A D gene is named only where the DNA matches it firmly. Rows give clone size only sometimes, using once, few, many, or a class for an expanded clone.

DNA: TGTGCCGGGGGGTCCGGGGGCGGGGACACAGATACCCAGTATTTT
CDR3: CAGGSGGGDTDTQYF
J: TRBJ2-3
D: -
size: -
V: TRBV11-3

DNA: TGTGGCGGCAGGGGGCTCGGGTTCAAAGACACGCAGTATTTC
CDR3: CGGRGLGFKDTQYF
J: TRBJ2-4
D: TRBD1
size: -
V: TRBV7-2

DNA: TGTGCCAGCAGAACAGGGGATGGCTACACCTTC
CDR3: CASRTGDGYTF
J: TRBJ1-2
D: TRBD1
size: -
V: TRBV6-1

DNA: TGTGCCAGCAGCTTACGGACTAGCTCTTCCAATCCCTACAATGAGCAGTTCTTC
CDR3: CASSLRTSSSNPYNEQFF
J: TRBJ2-1
D: TRBD2
size: few
V: TRBV7-3

DNA: TGTGCCAGCAGTCAGGGACTAGCGGGAGGGGGGGAGACCCAGTACTTC
CDR3: CASSQGLAGGGETQYF
J: TRBJ2-5
D: TRBD2
size: medium-sized
V: TRBV6-1

DNA: TGTGCCAGCAGGGCCCCCGGGGGTGCGTACAATGAGCAGTTCTTC
CDR3: CASRAPGGAYNEQFF
J: TRBJ2-1
D: -
size: large
V: TRBV27

DNA: TGTGCCAGCAGTCTCCGGGACGGCTCCTACAATGAGCAGTTCTTC
CDR3: CASSLRDGSYNEQFF
J: TRBJ2-1
D: -
size: -
V: TRBV27

DNA: TGTGCCAGCAGCTTACAAGCGGGCGCCAATGAGCAGTTCTTC
CDR3: CASSLQAGANEQFF
J: TRBJ2-1
D: -
size: once
V: TRBV7-2

DNA: TGTGCCAGCAGTTACGGGCAGGGGGCGGGAAATGAGCAGTTCTTC
CDR3: CASSYGQGAGNEQFF
J: TRBJ2-1
D: TRBD1
size: few
V: TRBV6-5

DNA: TGCGCCACGGGAGAGCGAGCCAAAAATACGCAGTACTTC
CDR3: CATGERAKNTQYF
J: TRBJ2-4
D: -
size: -
V: TRBV10-2

DNA: TGTGCCAGCAGGCCAAGCGCGATGGGCTACAATGAGCAGTTCTTC
CDR3: CASRPSAMGYNEQFF
J: TRBJ2-1
D: -
size: -
V: TRBV6-1

DNA: TGTGCCAGCAGCGTAGAAGGGGGATCCGCCGTGGGATCACCCCTCCACTTT
CDR3: CASSVEGGSAVGSPLHF
J: TRBJ1-6
D: -
size: few
V: TRBV9

DNA: TGTGCCAGCAGTAAGGGGCGGGGCGACAAAAACATTCAGTTCTTC
CDR3: CASSKGRGDKNIQFF
J: TRBJ2-1
D: -
size: -
V: TRBV6-1

DNA: TGCGCCAGCAGCCAAGATACTAGCGGGAGGGTCACAGATACGCAGTATTTT
CDR3: CASSQDTSGRVTDTQYF
J: TRBJ2-3
D: TRBD2
size: -
V: TRBV4-1

DNA: TGTGCCAGCAGTGTGGTTGCAGCGGGAGACATTCAGTACTTC
CDR3: CASSVVAAGDIQYF
J: TRBJ2-4
D: TRBD2
size: few
V: TRBV6-1

DNA: TGTGCCAGCAGTTTATTGAACAGGGCGGGAAGCCTCTACGAGCAGTACTTC
CDR3: CASSLLNRAGSLYEQYF
J: TRBJ2-7
D: -
size: -
V: TRBV27

DNA: TGTGCCAGCAGTCTAAACAGGGGGCTGGGAGCGACAAATATGCAGTACTTT
CDR3: CASSLNRGLGATNMQYF
J: TRBJ2-4
D: TRBD1
size: -
V: TRBV6-1

DNA: TGTGCCAGCAGTGAGCTCTGGGGGGACACTGAAGCTTTCTTT
CDR3: CASSELWGDTEAFF
J: TRBJ1-1
D: -
size: -
V: TRBV6-1

DNA: TGTGCCAGCAGCCAGGGTGGAAGCTCTGGAAACACCATATATTTT
CDR3: CASSQGGSSGNTIYF
J: TRBJ1-3
D: -
size: -
V: TRBV3-1

DNA: TGTGCCTGCAGTGTGAGGGGGCTGTGGGCCACAGACACTCAGTATTTT
CDR3: CACSVRGLWATDTQYF
J: TRBJ2-3
D: TRBD1
size: -
V: TRBV6-1

DNA: TGTGCCAGCAGCTTAGGTGGCTGGTGCACCAAAGACACGCAGTATTTT
CDR3: CASSLGGWCTKDTQYF
J: TRBJ2-3
D: -
size: -
V: TRBV7-6

DNA: TGTGCCAGCAGTGATGCAGGTATCAATCAGCCCCAGCATTTT
CDR3: CASSDAGINQPQHF
J: TRBJ1-5
D: -
size: -
V: TRBV6-1

DNA: TGTGCCAGCAGGCCATCCCCTCGGAACTATGGCTACACCTTC
CDR3: CASRPSPRNYGYTF
J: TRBJ1-2
D: -
size: -
V: TRBV27

DNA: TGTGCCACCGGAGGGGCGGGGGTCGATGAGCAGTTCTTC
CDR3: CATGGAGVDEQFF
J: TRBJ2-1
D: TRBD2
size: -
V: TRBV24-1

DNA: TGTGCCAGCAGTGTGAGGGGGCCGGGAGCCAAAGATACGCAGTACTTC
CDR3: CASSVRGPGAKDTQYF
J: TRBJ2-4
D: -
size: -
V: TRBV6-1

DNA: TGTGCCAGCAGTTACGGCCTAGCGGACCAAGAGACCCAGTACTTC
CDR3: CASSYGLADQETQYF
J: TRBJ2-5
D: TRBD2
size: -
V: TRBV6-5

DNA: TGCGCCAGCAGCCTAGCGGGGGGGAGCTCCTACAATGAGCAGTTCTTC
CDR3: CASSLAGGSSYNEQFF
J: TRBJ2-1
D: TRBD2
size: -
V: TRBV10-2

DNA: TGTGCCAGCAGTTCCTCGGGACTTTACAATGAGCAGTTCTTC
CDR3: CASSSSGLYNEQFF
J: TRBJ2-1
D: -
size: -
V: TRBV27

DNA: TGTGCCAGCAGTGAAACTAGCGGGAGTTTCCACGAGCAGTACTTC
CDR3: CASSETSGSFHEQYF
J: TRBJ2-7
D: TRBD2
size: medium-sized
V: TRBV6-1

DNA: TGTGCCAGCAGAGGGTTTGTAGAAAACATTCAGTACTTC
CDR3: CASRGFVENIQYF
J: TRBJ2-4
D: -
size: -
V: TRBV27

DNA: TGCGCCAGCAGTGAGTCGACTGTTACTAGCTGGCAGTTCTTC
CDR3: CASSESTVTSWQFF
J: TRBJ2-1
D: -
size: -
V: TRBV10-2

DNA: TGTGCCAGCAGTGACTTGGGACAGCGTGGCAAAAATACGCAGTACTTT
CDR3: CASSDLGQRGKNTQYF
J: TRBJ2-3
D: TRBD1
size: -
V: TRBV6-1

DNA: TGCGCCAGCGGACTAGCGGGAGGCACCGGGGAGCTGTTTTTT
CDR3: CASGLAGGTGELFF
J: TRBJ2-2
D: TRBD2
size: large
V: TRBV10-2

DNA: TGTGCCAGCAGTGATACTAGCGGGGCAGATACGCGGTATTTT
CDR3: CASSDTSGADTRYF
J: TRBJ2-3
D: TRBD2
size: -
V: TRBV6-1

DNA: TGTGCCAGCACCCCGCGGTACAATGAGCAGTTCTTC
CDR3: CASTPRYNEQFF
J: TRBJ2-1
D: -
size: -
V: TRBV12-3/TRBV12-4

DNA: TGTGCCAGCAGTTATCTTTCAACTTCCTATGGCTACACCTTC
CDR3: CASSYLSTSYGYTF
J: TRBJ1-2
D: -
size: few
V: TRBV6-5

DNA: TGCGCCAGCAGCTTGGATGCGGGAGGGAGTTCCTACAATGAGCAGTTCTTC
CDR3: CASSLDAGGSSYNEQFF
J: TRBJ2-1
D: TRBD2
size: medium-sized
V: TRBV5-1